Sequencing of this T cell receptor (beta chain) was carried out in a study of Ad26.COV2.S vaccination and SARS-CoV-2 variants. For the study at large: Doses of Ad26.COV2.S were injected into muscle once or twice, 56 days apart.

Regarding this clone: Its antigen is unknown.

The CDR3 spans 14 residues. Germline lookup yields CDR1 SGHRS and CDR2 YFSETQ. Trimming removed 4 bases from V and 2 bases from J; junction bases left unmatched: 5. Assay: immunoSEQ multiplex PCR; the TCRdb copy retains only in-frame clones and omits some. Among 250,000 or so clones listed, roughly 85% were seen once. Broader study findings: In vaccinated individuals, spike-specific CD8+ and CD4+ T cell responses reportedly displayed substantial breadth.

Treatment of the sample: roughly 20 received Ad26.COV2.S at low or high dose, single or two shots; about five received placebo; per-sample allocation not given. Specimen acquisition occurred on day 63 following the initial vaccine or placebo injection. This person who donated was an adult of 18-55 years in Boston. The vaccine antigen was prefusion-stabilized Wuhan SARS-CoV-2 spike. The sample here was peripheral blood, taken in a trial of Ad26.COV2.S vaccine versus placebo. The sequence derives from a person between 18 and 60 years old who received the Ad26.COV2.S COVID-19 vaccine or a placebo. The chain has TRBV5-1 and TRBJ2-7; 8 positions agree with TRBD1. In DNA form, the CDR3 reads TGCGCCAGCAGCGGGACAGGCGCTACCTACGAGCAGTACTTC. Translating gives CASSGTGATYEQYF.